The 17 T cell receptor beta chains below come from one sample, sequenced in a study of OX40 agonist ivuxolimab in advanced cancers. Sequenced by immunoSEQ multiplex PCR; TCRdb stores in-frame clones only, minus some. The sample consists of under 30,000 clones, approximately 91% of them appearing once. This specimen was CD4+ or CD8+ T cells sorted from blood, taken in a trial of the OX40 agonist ivuxolimab. The receptor source for this set is an adult with an advanced solid tumor such as melanoma, head and neck, liver or kidney cancer.

The chain links TRBV7-9 to TRBJ2-3, with a possible D match to TRBD1 (5 bases). The CDR3 extends over 13 amino acids. The V and J ends lost 5 bases and 2 bases respectively, with 8 bases between them. CDR1 SEHNR and CDR2 FQNEAQ come from the germline V gene (reference sequence). CDR3 DNA: TGTGCCAGCAGCATAGGGGACACAGATACGCAGTATTTT. Its protein product is CASSIGDTDTQYF.

The chain is built from TRBV6-9 and TRBJ2-7; D ambiguous. Germline V CDR1 and CDR2: MNHGY, SVAAGI. Trimming shortened V by 3 bases and J by 0 bases, and 9 bases separated the two germline ends. The CDR3 is made up of 14 amino acids. CDR3 coding DNA: TGTGCCAGCAGTTACGAACAATCCTCCTACGAGCAGTACTTC. This codes for CASSYEQSSYEQYF.

The chain has TRBV5-1 and TRBJ2-5; maybe TRBD2 (6 bases). The ends were cut back, 1 base at V and 5 bases at J, with 24 bases in the middle. The CDR3 length is 18 residues. From germline, CDR1 is SGHRS and CDR2 YFSETQ. The DNA for the CDR3 is TGCGCCAGCAGCTTGATTGCGTTGTCGGGAGTGGGTTTGGAGACCCAGTACTTC. This codes for CASSLIALSGVGLETQYF.

V usage is TRBV7-9 and J usage is TRBJ2-1; D is possibly TRBD2 (5 bases). The CDR3 has 12 residues. The V end lost 5 bases, the J end lost 10 bases, and 12 bases lay between the germline ends. Germline CDR1 SEHNR, CDR2 FQNEAQ (reference sequence). The CDR3 reads CASSPSGGEQFF. As DNA, the CDR3 is TGTGCCAGCAGCCCCTCAGGCGGGGAGCAGTTCTTC.

The chain is built from TRBV6-5 and TRBJ2-1; no reliable D call. Germline V gene sequence: CDR1 MNHEY, CDR2 SVGAGI. There are 12 residues in the CDR3. V was pared by 5 bases and J by 8 bases, with 10 bases between. The chain's CDR3 is CASSDPSDEQFF. The CDR3 coding sequence is TGTGCCAGCAGTGACCCAAGCGATGAGCAGTTCTTC.

A word on this clone: The sample has other DNA sequences that encode this CDR3 too. This chain joins TRBV27 and TRBJ1-1; possibly TRBD1 for D (5 bases). The CDR3 sequence is 14 residues long. Between the trimmed V and J ends, which lost 2 bases and 2 bases, there was a span of 9 bases. Per the germline V gene, CDR1 is MNHEY and CDR2 is SMNVEV (reference sequence). Written as DNA, the CDR3 is TGTGCCAGCAGTTTAGGAGGGGCTAACACTGAAGCTTTCTTT. Its translation is CASSLGGANTEAFF.

This chain uses TRBV4-1 with TRBJ2-7; D perhaps matches TRBD1 (5 bases). V was shortened by 1 base and J by 0 bases, with 13 bases between the two germline ends. CDR1 and CDR2 (germline): MGHRA, YSYEKL. The CDR3 spans 16 residues. The CDR3 DNA reads as TGCGCCAGCAGCCAAGTGGGAAACAGGATCTCCTACGAGCAGTACTTC. Protein product: CASSQVGNRISYEQYF.

This clone turned up a few times. The chain employs TRBV18 and TRBJ1-5; tentatively, D is TRBD1 (5 bases). From germline, CDR1 is KGHSH and CDR2 LQKENI. V dropped 3 bases and J dropped 0 bases, with 18 bases sitting between them. The CDR3 totals 18 residues. CDR3 sequence: CASSPGTPMGSSNQPQHF. The CDR3 nucleotides are TGTGCCAGCTCACCCGGGACGCCAATGGGTAGTAGCAATCAGCCCCAGCATTTT.

The V and J genes are TRBV7-2 and TRBJ2-2; 9 bases are shared with TRBD2. The CDR3 is 17 amino acids. Per the germline V gene, CDR1 is SGHTA and CDR2 is FQGNSA. The trim removed 4 bases at V and 2 bases at J, leaving 8 bases unmatched. The CDR3 bases are TGTGCCAGCAGCTCAACCCCGGGACTAGCTAACACCGGGGAGCTGTTTTTT. Translating gives CASSSTPGLANTGELFF.

This clone was found once. This chain joins TRBV10-3 and TRBJ2-1, with 9 bases identical to TRBD2. CDR3 length: 16 residues. The J segment lost 2 bases and the V segment lost 2 bases, leaving 4 bases of the junction unmatched. The V gene's germline CDR1 is ENHRY and CDR2 SYGVKD. CDR3: CAISEESSGAYNEQFF. The CDR3 coding sequence is TGTGCCATCAGTGAGGAGTCTAGCGGGGCCTACAATGAGCAGTTCTTC.

The rearrangement joins TRBV7-6 to TRBJ1-2; D not certain. CDR1 is SGHVS and CDR2 is FNYEAQ in the germline V gene. Trimming removed 5 bases at V and 4 bases at J, with 23 bases between. This CDR3 comprises 17 residues. This CDR3 reads CASSPGLHSGGIYGYTF. DNA for the CDR3: TGTGCCAGCAGCCCAGGCCTCCACTCGGGAGGAATCTATGGCTACACCTTC.

The chain employs TRBV27 and TRBJ1-5; tentative D call: TRBD1 (5 bases). V was shortened by 0 bases and J by 7 bases, with 10 bases between the two germline ends. Germline V gives CDR1 MNHEY, CDR2 SMNVEV (reference sequence). The CDR3 loop spans 14 amino acids. The CDR3 sequence: CASSLSGDGQPQHF. The CDR3 DNA sequence: TGTGCCAGCAGTTTATCGGGGGACGGGCAGCCCCAGCATTTT.

The genes are TRBV13 and TRBJ2-2; 7 bases agree with TRBD1. CDR3 length equals 15 residues. With 7 bases clipped from V and 5 bases from J, the junction kept 10 bases outside the gene matches. The V gene's germline CDR1 is PRHDT and CDR2 FYEKMQ (reference sequence). CDR3 protein: CASKRQGEYTGELFF. In DNA, the CDR3 is TGTGCCAGCAAGCGTCAGGGGGAATATACCGGGGAGCTGTTTTTT. The full variable domain, its missing parts supplied by reference TRBV13 and TRBJ2-2, is AAGVIQSPRHLIKEKRETATLKCYPIPRHDTVYWYQQGPGQDPQFLISFYEKMQSDKGSIPDRFSAQQFSDYHSELNMSSLELGDSALYFCASKRQGEYTGELFFGEGSRLTVL.

The chain has TRBV5-1 and TRBJ2-7; 10 nucleotides agree with TRBD1. CDR3 length: 15 residues. V lost 4 bases and J lost 5; bases outside the gene matches: 9. Germline CDR1 and CDR2: SGHRS and YFSETQ. This CDR3 reads CASSIGTGAIHEQYF. The DNA for the CDR3 is TGCGCCAGCAGCATCGGGACAGGGGCTATCCACGAGCAGTACTTC. Together with reference TRBV5-1 and TRBJ2-7, the CDR3 gives the full variable domain: KAGVTQTPRYLIKTRGQQVTLSCSPISGHRSVSWYQQTPGQGLQFLFEYFSETQRNKGNFPGRFSGRQFSNSRSEMNVSTLELGDSALYLCASSIGTGAIHEQYFGPGTRLTVT.

This rearrangement joins TRBV2 to TRBJ2-3; D is tentatively TRBD1 or TRBD2 (6 bases each). The CDR3 runs 14 residues. V was cut by 11 bases and J by 4 bases, with 19 bases left in between. Germline values: CDR1 SNHLY, CDR2 FYNNEI. This chain's CDR3 is CAYVEGEVSDTQYF. In DNA, the CDR3 is TGTGCCTACGTGGAGGGGGAGGTGTCAGATACGCAGTATTTT.

The genes are TRBV30 and TRBJ1-2, with D uncertain. V was trimmed by 4 bases and J by 1 base, leaving 7 bases between them. The CDR3 loop spans 12 amino acids. In germline, CDR1 is GTSNPN, CDR2 SVGIG (reference sequence). CDR3 sequence reads: CAWNRDNYGYTF. The CDR3 DNA reads as TGTGCCTGGAATAGAGATAACTATGGCTACACCTTC.

V and J are TRBV9 and TRBJ1-1; unclear D gene. Germline V gene lookup returns CDR1 SGDLS and CDR2 YYNGEE. This CDR3 has 14 amino acids. V was trimmed by 0 bases and J by 1 base, leaving 7 bases between them. In DNA form, the CDR3 reads TGTGCCAGCAGCGTAGGTCCTCCGAACACTGAAGCTTTCTTT. It specifies CASSVGPPNTEAFF.